This TCR beta chain was profiled in a study of blood T cell repertoires in COVID-19. Study-level background: The United States, Italy and Spain were the sources of the acute and convalescent COVID-19 samples. The cDNA or gDNA used as material had been derived from T cells, B-cell-depleted T cells, or PBMCs.

Per the original methods: Scientists estimated how many nucleated cells there were by amplifying reference gene primers. Sequencing used immunoSEQ multiplex PCR; TCRdb keeps in-frame clones, though not all of them. V and J calls plus clone size are reproduced from that table; the DNA served to infer D and trimming. The repertoire includes 70,000 to 95,000 clones, roughly 85% of them detected once, and 16% sits in the top ten. As for this clone: One junction end disagrees with the germline gene, perhaps due to a read error.

The CDR3 extends over 17 amino acids. CDR1 is SGHKS and CDR2 is YYEKEE in the germline V gene (reference sequence). This TCR was recovered from a human donor in a cohort sampled during active COVID-19. Sequences were obtained from peripheral blood. This chain uses TRBV5-5 with TRBJ1-6; D is undetermined. The CDR3 loop reads CASSLEQPSSYNSSLHF. For the CDR3, the DNA is TGTGCCAGCAGCTTGGAACAGCCGAGCTCCTATAATTCATCCCTCCACTTT.